What follows are 27 T cell receptor beta chains derived from one specimen sequenced in a study of T cells in Graves' hyperthyroidism and ophthalmopathy. The investigators amplified TCR beta CDR3 regions from RNA transcripts. The HTBI primer set was used in a first-round RT-PCR of the TCR CDR3. TCRdb processed the multiplex PCR reads anew with MiXCR; each CDR3 protein has one entry. Of approximately 620,000 distinct CDR3 sequences in the sample, approximately 15% are singletons; the top ten hold around 3.3%. The sample was blood. The receptors come from a middle-aged woman with Graves' ophthalmopathy.

The sample holds many counts of this clonotype. This chain connects TRBV12-3 or TRBV12-4 to TRBJ2-5; the match to TRBD1 covers 8 bases. CDR3 length: 15 residues. V was clipped by 6 bases and J by 2 bases; unmatched bases: 8. As DNA, the CDR3 is TGTGCCAGCAGGCCCGGGCAGGGGGCTCAAGAGACCCAGTACTTC. Translation: CASRPGQGAQETQYF.

This clonotype came up a few times. V is TRBV10-3 and J is TRBJ2-2, with unresolved D. Germline-derived CDR1 and CDR2 are ENHRY and SYGVKD. The CDR3 has 16 amino acids. The V end lost 1 base, the J end lost 2 bases, and 11 bases lay between the germline ends. CDR3 nucleotide sequence: TGTGCCATCAGTGAGTTAGAGAGTGCAAACACCGGGGAGCTGTTTTTT. Residues: CAISELESANTGELFF.

A note on this clonotype: It may be a read error: a sequence one base away is much more abundant. The chain has TRBV27 and TRBJ2-4; D tentatively reads TRBD1 or TRBD2 (5 bases each). The CDR3 loop spans 14 amino acids. CDR1 is MNHEY, CDR2 SMNVEV, per germline (reference sequence). The CDR3 spells CASSSGTTKNTQYF. Here the CDR3 DNA reads TGTGCCAGCAGTTCCGGGACGACCAAAAACACTCAGTACTTC.

This clonotype was recorded many times. CDR3 residues: CASTSRDRGPEAFF. The CDR3, as DNA: TGTGCCAGCACCTCCCGGGACAGGGGTCCTGAAGCTTTCTTT. V usage is TRBV12-3 or TRBV12-4 and J usage is TRBJ1-1; TRBD1 matches 10 bases. The CDR3 length is 14 residues. With V trimmed by 7 bases and J by 6 bases, 8 bases remained unmatched.

This clonotype was detected only a few times. V gene TRBV30 combines with J gene TRBJ2-1, with unresolved D. The CDR3 contains 14 residues. V was pared by 0 bases and J by 0 bases, with 6 bases between. CDR1 is GTSNPN and CDR2 is SVGIG in the germline V gene (reference sequence). This chain's CDR3 is CAWSVRTSYNEQFF. The CDR3 DNA reads as TGTGCCTGGAGTGTACGGACCTCCTACAATGAGCAGTTCTTC.

In this sample, this clonotype turned up many times. The chain links TRBV13 to TRBJ2-5; 9 positions match TRBD2. The V gene end was trimmed by 3 bases and the J gene end by 9 bases; junction bases not matched to a gene: 5. CDR3 size: 13 residues. CDR1 and CDR2 from the germline V gene are PRHDT and FYEKMQ (reference sequence). CDR3 coding DNA: TGTGCCAGCAGCTTGAGTAGCGGGAGCGCCCAGTACTTC. It yields the protein CASSLSSGSAQYF.

This clonotype was seen repeatedly, ten times or more. This chain uses TRBV7-6 with TRBJ2-1; weak D call: TRBD2 (6 bases). Germline CDR1 SGHVS, CDR2 FNYEAQ. V was cut by 3 bases and J by 5 bases, with 11 bases left in between. The CDR3 is 14 amino acids. Written as DNA, the CDR3 is TGTGCCAGCAGCTTCTATACTAGCCACAATGAGCAGTTCTTC. Its protein is CASSFYTSHNEQFF.

The rearrangement joins TRBV7-2 to TRBJ2-2; TRBD2 aligns across 10 bases. Germline assignment: CDR1 SGHTA and CDR2 FQGNSA. V gave up 5 bases and J gave up 4 bases; unmatched junction bases: 4. The CDR3 covers 15 residues. In DNA form, the CDR3 reads TGTGCCAGCAGCACCGGACTAGCGGTCACCGGGGAGCTGTTTTTT. It translates to CASSTGLAVTGELFF.

CDR3 residues: CASSPAASLNEQFF. The DNA of the CDR3 is TGTGCCAGCAGCCCCGCAGCTAGTTTGAATGAGCAGTTCTTC. V usage is TRBV7-9 and J usage is TRBJ2-1, with D unresolved. CDR3 length equals 14 residues. Germline V gene sequence: CDR1 SEHNR, CDR2 FQNEAQ (reference sequence). Trimming removed 5 bases at V and 7 bases at J, with 15 bases between.

This clonotype was seen a few times. The chain combines TRBV4-1 with TRBJ2-3; 12 bases are shared with TRBD2. V was clipped by 4 bases and J by 5 bases; unmatched bases: 4. The germline V gene has CDR1 MGHRA and CDR2 YSYEKL. This CDR3 spans 15 amino acids. In DNA, the CDR3 is TGCGCCAGCAGCCGTAAGGGACTAGCGGGAGATACGCAGTATTTT. Protein product: CASSRKGLAGDTQYF.

The V call is TRBV28, the J call TRBJ2-4; D is unresolved. Germline V gives CDR1 MDHEN, CDR2 SYDVKM. The CDR3 spans 13 residues. Between the trimmed V and J ends, which lost 5 bases and 11 bases, there was a span of 16 bases. The CDR3 DNA reads as TGTGCCAGCAGTCCTACAGAGGTCGTATTTCAGTACTTC. Its protein is CASSPTEVVFQYF.

In this sample, this clonotype turned up many times. The rearrangement links TRBV7-9 to TRBJ2-1; D unresolved. Trimming removed 1 base at V and 9 bases at J, with 10 bases between. CDR1 is SEHNR and CDR2 is FQNEAQ in the germline V gene (reference sequence). The CDR3 length is 13 residues. The CDR3 sequence is CASSLVGTTEQFF. The CDR3 bases are TGTGCCAGCAGCTTAGTAGGAACAACTGAGCAGTTCTTC.

In this sample, this clonotype turned up many times. The chain links TRBV20-1 to TRBJ2-5; 13 nucleotides line up with TRBD2. The CDR3 is made up of 17 amino acids. The germline V gene encodes CDR1 DFQATT and CDR2 SNEGSKA (reference sequence). The V gene end was trimmed by 2 bases and the J gene end by 1 base; junction bases not matched to a gene: 7. The CDR3 sequence: CSARSPGLAGIQETQYF. CDR3 sequence (DNA): TGCAGTGCTAGATCCCCGGGACTAGCGGGGATCCAAGAGACCCAGTACTTC.

This chain links TRBV19 with TRBJ2-5; D is perhaps TRBD1 (6 bases). The CDR3 sequence is 13 residues long. Germline CDR1 LNHDA, CDR2 SQIVND (reference sequence). V lost 3 bases, J lost 4 bases, and 9 bases lay in between. CDR3 in DNA: TGTGCCAGTAGTATGATGGGGGCAGAGACCCAGTACTTC. Translating gives CASSMMGAETQYF. Complete variable domain (other parts from reference TRBV19 and TRBJ2-5): DGGITQSPKYLFRKEGQNVTLSCEQNLNHDAMYWYRQDPGQGLRLIYYSQIVNDFQKGDIAEGYSVSREKKESFPLTVTSAQKNPTAFYLCASSMMGAETQYFGPGTRLLVL.

In this sample, this clonotype turned up a few times. This sequence joins TRBV19 and TRBJ2-2, with 9 bases fitting TRBD2. V shed 4 bases, J shed 3 bases, and the junction held 3 bases outside the gene matches. Germline V gene lookup returns CDR1 LNHDA and CDR2 SQIVND (reference sequence). CDR3 length: 15 residues. The chain's CDR3 is CASSTRGGDTGELFF. DNA for the CDR3: TGTGCCAGTAGTACGCGGGGGGGCGACACCGGGGAGCTGTTTTTT.

There are many counts of this clonotype. The V and J genes are TRBV3-1 and TRBJ2-3; maybe TRBD2 (6 bases). CDR3 size: 16 residues. From germline, CDR1 is LGHDT and CDR2 YNNKEL (reference sequence). V was cut by 1 base and J by 2 bases, with 13 bases left in between. CDR3 sequence reads: CASSQGRGLYTDTQYF. CDR3 coding DNA: TGTGCCAGCAGCCAAGGGCGGGGACTTTACACAGATACGCAGTATTTT.

This clonotype was picked up a small number of times. This rearrangement joins TRBV4-2 to TRBJ2-5; 7 nucleotides line up with TRBD2. Germline trimming cut 4 bases from V and 3 bases from J; bases unmatched to any gene: 11. There are 16 residues in the CDR3. Germline loops: CDR1 LGHNA, CDR2 YNFKEQ. CDR3 nucleotide sequence: TGTGCCAGCAGCCCAAGAGGCGGGACTACGGAAGAGACCCAGTACTTC. It is translated as CASSPRGGTTEETQYF.

The table lists this clonotype with many counts. The chain employs TRBV12-3 or TRBV12-4 and TRBJ2-3; no firm D call. V gave up 3 bases and J gave up 0 bases, with 7 bases separating them. CDR3 length equals 14 residues. CDR3 amino acids: CASSFGSSTDTQYF. CDR3 DNA: TGTGCCAGCAGTTTCGGATCGAGCACAGATACGCAGTATTTT.

This clonotype occurred a few times. The chain joins TRBV28 to TRBJ1-6; 8 nucleotides agree with TRBD1. The CDR3 contains 14 residues. The V and J ends lost 6 bases and 10 bases, in that order; junction bases with no gene match: 8. Germline-derived CDR1 and CDR2 are MDHEN and SYDVKM. The CDR3: CASSPTGGESPLHF. The CDR3 DNA reads TGTGCCAGCAGCCCAACAGGGGGAGAATCACCCCTCCACTTT.

This clonotype came up many times. J is TRBJ2-3 and V is TRBV5-5; no clear D gene. The V and J ends lost 6 bases and 3 bases respectively, with 20 bases between them. Germline assignment: CDR1 SGHKS and CDR2 YYEKEE (reference sequence). The CDR3 extends over 16 amino acids. CDR3 DNA sequence: TGTGCCAGCACCTCCGCAGTTCAAGTCGCAACAGATACGCAGTATTTT. It yields the protein CASTSAVQVATDTQYF.

Many counts were recorded for this clonotype. This chain joins TRBV7-9 and TRBJ2-5; D remains unclear. CDR3 length: 12 residues. CDR1 and CDR2 (germline): SEHNR, FQNEAQ (reference sequence). Trimming left V 3 bases short and J 5 bases short, with 7 bases between. Written as DNA, the CDR3 is TGTGCCAGCAGCTTTAGGTTGGAGACCCAGTACTTC. Amino acid sequence: CASSFRLETQYF.

V usage is TRBV5-4 and J usage is TRBJ2-1, with 12 positions matching TRBD2. Germline lookup yields CDR1 SGHNT and CDR2 YYREEE (reference sequence). V gave up 0 bases and J gave up 14 bases; unmatched junction bases: 6. The CDR3 consists of 14 residues. CDR3 DNA sequence: TGTGCCAGCAGCTTGGGGGGCCTAGCGGGAGGGGAGTTCTTC. Translation gives CASSLGGLAGGEFF.

As for this clonotype: A much more abundant neighbour one base away suggests this may be a read error. The chain links TRBV18 to TRBJ1-1, with D possibly being TRBD1 (6 bases). The CDR3 extends over 17 amino acids. Germline CDR1 is KGHSH and CDR2 is LQKENI. CDR3 DNA sequence: TGTGCCAGCTCAGGTTCGGGGGCACAACCCATGAACGCTGAAGCTTTCTTT. Its protein product is CASSGSGAQPMNAEAFF.

This clonotype was seen a handful of times. In DNA form, the CDR3 reads TGTGCCAGCAGTTCCGAGGCAGGAAATTCACCCCTCCACTTT. Its protein is CASSSEAGNSPLHF. The chain uses TRBV2 and TRBJ1-6; D uncertain. CDR3 length: 14 amino acids. V lost 5 bases to trimming and J lost 7 bases, with 12 bases between them. The germline V gene encodes CDR1 SNHLY and CDR2 FYNNEI. Combining the CDR3 with reference TRBV2 and TRBJ1-6 gives the whole variable domain EPEVTQTPSHQVTQMGQEVILRCVPISNHLYFYWYRQILGQKVEFLVSFYNNEISEKSEIFDDQFSVERPDGSNFTLKIRSTKLEDSAMYFCASSSEAGNSPLHFGNGTRLTVT.

This clonotype was observed many times. The genes are TRBV20-1 and TRBJ2-2, with D perhaps matching TRBD1 (6 bases). In germline, CDR1 is DFQATT, CDR2 SNEGSKA (reference sequence). The CDR3 extends over 14 amino acids. Deletions cut 1 base from V and 3 bases from J, with 9 bases between. In DNA, the CDR3 is TGCAGTGCTAGAGCCGCAGGGGACACCGGGGAGCTGTTTTTT. The encoded protein is CSARAAGDTGELFF.

This clonotype was seen at least ten times. The chain joins TRBV4-1 to TRBJ2-1; 11 positions match TRBD2. V was clipped by 1 base and J by 6 bases; unmatched bases: 5. CDR1 and CDR2 (germline): MGHRA, YSYEKL. The CDR3 consists of 16 residues. The DNA for the CDR3 is TGCGCCAGCAGCCAAGGGGAACTAGCGGGAGCCAATGAGCAGTTCTTC. As protein: CASSQGELAGANEQFF.

This clonotype was recorded many times. The chain employs TRBV5-1 and TRBJ1-5, with unresolved D. Between the trimmed V and J ends, which lost 1 base and 3 bases, there was a span of 11 bases. From germline, CDR1 is SGHRS and CDR2 YFSETQ. The CDR3 has 15 residues. In nucleotides, the CDR3 is TGCGCCAGCAGCTTGAGTTCCGGGCACAATCAGCCCCAGCATTTT. Encoded protein: CASSLSSGHNQPQHF.